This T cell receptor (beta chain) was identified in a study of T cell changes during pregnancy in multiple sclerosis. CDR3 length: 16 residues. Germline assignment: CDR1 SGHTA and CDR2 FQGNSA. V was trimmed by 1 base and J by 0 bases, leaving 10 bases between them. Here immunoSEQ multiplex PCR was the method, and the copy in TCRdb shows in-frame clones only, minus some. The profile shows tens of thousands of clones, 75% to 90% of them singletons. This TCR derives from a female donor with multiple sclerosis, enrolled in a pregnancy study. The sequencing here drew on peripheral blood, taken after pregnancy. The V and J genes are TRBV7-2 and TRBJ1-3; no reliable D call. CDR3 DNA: TGTGCCAGCAGCTTAGTATGGGCCTACTCTGGAAACACCATATATTTT. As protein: CASSLVWAYSGNTIYF.